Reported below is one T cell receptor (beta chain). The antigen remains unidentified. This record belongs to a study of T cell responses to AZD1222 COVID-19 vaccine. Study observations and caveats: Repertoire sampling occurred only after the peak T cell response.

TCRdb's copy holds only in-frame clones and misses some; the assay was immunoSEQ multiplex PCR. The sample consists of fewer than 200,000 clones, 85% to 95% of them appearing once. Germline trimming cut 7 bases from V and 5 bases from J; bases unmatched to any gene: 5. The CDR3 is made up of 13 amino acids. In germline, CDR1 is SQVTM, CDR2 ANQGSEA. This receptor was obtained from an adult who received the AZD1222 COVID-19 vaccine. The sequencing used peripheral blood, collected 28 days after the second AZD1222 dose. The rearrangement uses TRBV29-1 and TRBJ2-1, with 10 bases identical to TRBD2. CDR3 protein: CSAGTSANNEQFF. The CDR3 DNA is TGCAGCGCGGGGACTAGCGCCAACAATGAGCAGTTCTTC.